A single sample gave rise to the 3 T cell receptor beta chains below, sequenced in a study of identical twins. MiXCR, run by TCRdb on the 5' RACE reads, gives a single entry per CDR3 protein. The sample includes about 480,000 distinct CDR3 sequences, approximately 15% of them seen just once. This same sample was also taken into another study, of yellow fever vaccine responses in identical twins.

Sequencing was performed on CD4+ T cells sorted from blood. These TCRs come from a woman younger than 30 in good health.

This clonotype was observed once. The chain employs TRBV7-9 and TRBJ1-5; tentative D call: TRBD1 (5 bases). Germline CDR1 reads SEHNR; CDR2 reads FQNEAQ (reference sequence). This CDR3 contains 14 residues. Trimming pared 1 base from V and 15 bases from J, leaving 19 bases between. CDR3 DNA sequence: TGTGCCAGCAGCTTAGAGGTCGGGGGAGCGGTCTTGCATTTT. It specifies CASSLEVGGAVLHF.

This clonotype has a handful of counts. The chain couples TRBV11-2 to TRBJ2-3; 9 bases align to TRBD2. The trim removed 2 bases at V and 0 bases at J, leaving 9 bases unmatched. Germline CDR1 is SGHAT and CDR2 is FQNNGV. CDR3 size: 18 residues. The CDR3 sequence is CASSLRPSAGGSTDTQYF. The CDR3 nucleotides are TGTGCCAGCAGCTTACGACCTTCAGCGGGAGGTAGCACAGATACGCAGTATTTT. The variable domain in full, with the rest retrieved from reference TRBV11-2 and TRBJ2-3, is EAGVAQSPRYKIIEKRQSVAFWCNPISGHATLYWYQQILGQGPKLLIQFQNNGVVDDSQLPKDRFSAERLKGVDSTLKIQPAKLEDSAVYLCASSLRPSAGGSTDTQYFGPGTRLTVL.

This clonotype has only a few counts. V is TRBV11-1 and J is TRBJ2-7; D is ambiguous. Trimming pared 3 bases from V and 2 bases from J, leaving 11 bases between. Germline V gene data show CDR1 as SGHAT and CDR2 as FQDESV (reference sequence). CDR3 length equals 14 residues. The CDR3 coding sequence is TGTGCCAGCAGCTTCTGGGGTGCTACCTACGAGCAGTACTTC. Its protein is CASSFWGATYEQYF.